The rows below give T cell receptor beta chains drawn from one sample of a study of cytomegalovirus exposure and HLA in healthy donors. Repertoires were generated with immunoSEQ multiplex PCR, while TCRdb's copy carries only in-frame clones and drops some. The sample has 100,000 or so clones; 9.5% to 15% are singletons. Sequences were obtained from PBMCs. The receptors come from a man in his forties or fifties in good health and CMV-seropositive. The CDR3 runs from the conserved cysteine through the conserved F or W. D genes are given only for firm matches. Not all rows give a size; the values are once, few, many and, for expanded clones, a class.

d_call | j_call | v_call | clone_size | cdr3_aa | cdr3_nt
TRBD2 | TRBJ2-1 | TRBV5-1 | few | CASSKTSGINEQFF | TGCGCCAGCAGCAAGACTAGCGGGATCAATGAGCAGTTCTTC
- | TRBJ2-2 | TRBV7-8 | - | CASSPHTGELFF | TGTGCCAGCAGCCCCCATACCGGGGAGCTGTTTTTT
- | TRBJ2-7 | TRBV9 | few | CASSPGVGSYEQYF | TGTGCCAGCAGTCCCGGGGTTGGCTCCTACGAGCAGTACTTC
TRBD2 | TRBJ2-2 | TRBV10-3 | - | CAITGQGGSGGGELFF | TGTGCCATCACCGGCCAGGGCGGTTCGGGAGGCGGGGAGCTGTTTTTT
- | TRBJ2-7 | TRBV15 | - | CATSRDRGQRINYEQYF | TGTGCCACCAGCAGAGATCGGGGACAACGAATAAACTACGAGCAGTACTTC
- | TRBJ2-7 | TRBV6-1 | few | CASSFGTPSYEQYF | TGTGCCAGCAGCTTCGGGACACCGTCCTACGAGCAGTACTTC
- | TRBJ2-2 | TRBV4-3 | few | CASSQRPLVNTGELFF | TGCGCCAGCAGCCAAAGACCACTAGTGAACACCGGGGAGCTGTTTTTT
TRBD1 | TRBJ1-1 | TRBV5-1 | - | CASSLVGTGFTEAFF | TGCGCCAGCAGCTTGGTTGGGACAGGGTTCACTGAAGCTTTCTTT
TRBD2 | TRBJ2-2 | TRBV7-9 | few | CLAEKNTGELFF | TGTCTAGCGGAGAAGAACACCGGGGAGCTGTTTTTT
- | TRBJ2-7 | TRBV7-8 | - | CASSLSAGVSYEQYF | TGTGCCAGCAGCTTATCGGCAGGGGTCTCCTACGAGCAGTACTTC
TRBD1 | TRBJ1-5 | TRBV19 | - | CASSAPGQGGNQPQHF | TGTGCCAGTAGTGCCCCGGGACAGGGGGGCAATCAGCCCCAGCATTTT
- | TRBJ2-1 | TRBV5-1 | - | CASSLERDEQFF | TGCGCCAGCAGCTTGGAGAGGGATGAGCAGTTCTTC
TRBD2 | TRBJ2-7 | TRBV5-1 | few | CASSLIPGGSSYEQYF | TGCGCCAGCAGCTTGATACCGGGAGGGAGCTCCTACGAGCAGTACTTC
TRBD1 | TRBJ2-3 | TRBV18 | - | CASSTRQGAPSTDTQYF | TGTGCCAGCTCTACTCGACAGGGGGCTCCAAGCACAGATACGCAGTATTTT
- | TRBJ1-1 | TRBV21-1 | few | CAGRTCEEVNTEAFF | TGTGCCGGCCGGACCTGTGAGGAGGTGAACACTGAAGCTTTCTTT
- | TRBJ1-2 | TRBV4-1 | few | CASNPDEALYGYTF | TGCGCCAGCAACCCCGATGAGGCTCTCTATGGCTACACCTTC
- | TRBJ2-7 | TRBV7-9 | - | CASSLVLAEQYF | TGTGCCAGCAGCTTAGTGCTGGCCGAGCAGTACTTC